The 10 T cell receptor beta chains below all came from one sample that was sequenced in a study of CD4 T cells in relation to SARS-CoV-2 and coronaviruses. CD4+ T cells from unexposed donors were obtained before the COVID-19 pandemic (2011-2018). After about ten days of culture, CD4+ T cells were isolated. Their antigens remain unidentified. Method: immunoSEQ multiplex PCR; TCRdb's copy keeps in-frame clones and lacks some. Among around 24,000 clones listed, 76% were seen once. The sequenced material came from CD4+ T cells from PBMCs, cultured in vitro. The receptors were sampled from a human donor in good health.

The chain recombines TRBV27 with TRBJ2-4; D possibly uses TRBD1 or TRBD2 (5 bases each). Germline CDR1 and CDR2: MNHEY and SMNVEV (reference sequence). This CDR3 spans 15 amino acids. Trimming took 8 bases from V and 6 from J, leaving 20 bases between them. CDR3 DNA: TGTGCCAGCCCAAGAATCCGGGGCAGTCGAAACATTCAGTACTTC. Its translation: CASPRIRGSRNIQYF.

The CDR3 loop reads CASSAPGGNQPQHF. For the CDR3, the DNA is TGTGCCAGCAGCGCCCCAGGGGGCAATCAGCCCCAGCATTTT. The gene calls are TRBV9 and TRBJ1-5; perhaps TRBD1 as D (6 bases). Germline loops: CDR1 SGDLS, CDR2 YYNGEE. The ends were cut back, 3 bases at V and 2 bases at J, with 9 bases in the middle. This CDR3 comprises 14 residues.

This clone was observed a handful of times. J is TRBJ2-1 and V is TRBV7-8, with TRBD2 identical over 14 bases. This CDR3 spans 15 amino acids. J was trimmed by 10 bases and V by 5 bases; bases with no gene match: 7. Germline CDR1 is SGHVS and CDR2 is FQNEAQ. The CDR3 region is CASSLSRLAGGEQFF. The DNA of the CDR3 is TGTGCCAGCAGCCTGAGCCGACTAGCGGGGGGGGAGCAGTTCTTC.

V and J are TRBV7-6 and TRBJ1-1; the D gene is possibly TRBD1 (6 bases). The V gene's germline CDR1 is SGHVS and CDR2 FNYEAQ. This CDR3 spans 15 amino acids. V lost 8 bases, J lost 3 bases, and 19 bases lay in between. This CDR3 is CASARRGEGDTEAFF. CDR3 coding DNA: TGTGCCAGCGCACGAAGGGGCGAGGGGGACACTGAAGCTTTCTTT.

A single count supports this clone. The genes are TRBV5-6 and TRBJ1-5; D not certain. Germline V gene sequence: CDR1 SGHDT, CDR2 YYEEEE. CDR3 length equals 15 residues. Trimming removed 6 bases from V and 7 bases from J, with 20 bases in between. This CDR3 reads CASIKWANIPQPQHF. The CDR3 DNA is TGTGCCAGCATCAAATGGGCCAACATCCCCCAGCCCCAGCATTTT.

The chain combines TRBV3-1 (or the pseudogene TRBV3-2) with TRBJ1-5; D is unclear. CDR1 and CDR2 (germline): LGHDT, YNNKEL (reference sequence). This CDR3 region has 15 residues. Trimming left V 4 bases short and J 1 base short, with 11 bases between. CDR3 coding DNA: TGTGCCAGCAGCCCAGATACCAGGAGCAATCAGCCCCAGCATTTT. Translating it yields CASSPDTRSNQPQHF.

The rearrangement joins TRBV7-2 to TRBJ2-5; 10 bases align to TRBD2. CDR1 and CDR2 from the germline V gene are SGHTA and FQGNSA. The CDR3 runs 13 residues. V dropped 4 bases and J dropped 5; count of bases not matched to a gene: 1. CDR3 region: CASSWGLAETQYF. CDR3 DNA sequence: TGTGCCAGCAGCTGGGGACTAGCGGAGACCCAGTACTTC.

V usage is TRBV10-3 and J usage is TRBJ2-4; TRBD1 aligns across 9 bases. The V gene end was trimmed by 8 bases and the J gene end by 5 bases; junction bases not matched to a gene: 7. Germline V gives CDR1 ENHRY, CDR2 SYGVKD. This CDR3 region has 14 residues. CDR3 residues: CAISGQGSQNIQYF. DNA for the CDR3: TGTGCCATCTCTGGACAGGGGTCCCAAAACATTCAGTACTTC.

The gene calls are TRBV7-9 and TRBJ1-5; TRBD1 aligns across 7 bases. Per the germline V gene, CDR1 is SEHNR and CDR2 is FQNEAQ (reference sequence). The CDR3 consists of 15 residues. V lost 1 base to trimming and J lost 3 bases; unmatched junction nucleotides: 3. CDR3 amino acids: CASSLGDSTNQPQHF. The CDR3 region has the DNA TGTGCCAGCAGCTTAGGGGACAGTACCAATCAGCCCCAGCATTTT.

The rearrangement uses TRBV7-2 and TRBJ2-7; D might be TRBD1 (6 bases). V dropped 5 bases and J dropped 6 bases, with 20 bases sitting between them. Germline V lookup: CDR1 SGHTA, CDR2 FQGNSA. The CDR3 is 15 residues long. The CDR3 loop reads CASSPRGRGPLEQYF. As DNA, the CDR3 is TGTGCCAGCAGCCCGAGGGGCAGGGGACCTCTCGAGCAGTACTTC.